This T cell receptor (beta chain) was identified in a study of CD8+CD57+ T cells in acquired aplastic anemia. In the study overall: Where healthy donors were concerned, CD4+ cells averaged roughly 11 million reads. Broader study findings: Overlapping CD8+ CDR3 repertoires of patients and controls contained approximately 29 shared sequences. The CD8+ Simpson's diversity of patients and controls was not significantly different.

Genomic DNA acted as the template from which TCR beta VDJ combination and CDR3 sequence profiling were carried out. TCRdb reanalysed the reads using MiXCR and keeps one entry per CDR3 protein. Of around 190,000 distinct CDR3 sequences listed, around 50% were seen once; the top ten hold 16%. This clonotype showed up many times. Its antigen is unknown. The CDR3 sequence is 14 residues long. The germline gives CDR1 ENHRY, CDR2 SYGVKD. Trimming removed 8 bases from V and 0 bases from J, with 11 bases in between. Sequencing was done on a sample of sorted CD4+, CD8+, or CD8+CD57+ T cells (not recorded which) from PBMCs. The chain carries TRBV10-3 and TRBJ2-1, with a possible D match to TRBD1 (6 bases). This receptor was taken from a human donor in good health, serving as a control. The CDR3 sequence: CAIGGQSSYNEQFF. The CDR3 DNA reads TGTGCCATCGGGGGACAAAGCTCCTACAATGAGCAGTTCTTC.